This T cell receptor beta chain emerged from a study of technical replicates of blood from several donors. V was clipped by 0 bases and J by 1 base, with 11 bases between them. The CDR3 is 15 amino acids. Germline-derived CDR1 and CDR2 are SGDLS and YYNGEE. Repertoires were generated with immunoSEQ multiplex PCR, while TCRdb's copy carries only in-frame clones and drops some. This repertoire shows some 66,000 clones, roughly 90% found once; its top ten account for around 5%. The sample taken for sequencing was PBMCs. The chain employs TRBV9 and TRBJ2-7; weak D call: TRBD2 (6 bases). The source of this sequence is a human donor in good health. Some clones in this sample may be carry-over from other donors' samples. CDR3 sequence reads: CASSVAGGISYEQYF. DNA for the CDR3: TGTGCCAGCAGCGTAGCTGGGGGGATTTCCTACGAGCAGTACTTC.